The present T cell receptor beta chain was sequenced within a study of shared clonotypes between healthy human individuals (dated by TCRdb to 2020 to 2022). Regarding the study in general: The cohort included a few men and a couple of women between 18 and 49 years of age. Libraries were prepared and TCR repertoires were sequenced by different laboratories using diverse techniques, in order to increase sequencing depth and limit assay-specific biases. To estimate repertoire size and how much clonotype sharing occurs between individuals, the study deeply sequenced the blood TCR repertoires of roughly 5 healthy adults. Per donor, leukapheresis produced somewhere between about 0.9 and 9.5 billion PBMCs. For each donor, three plates each were used for CD4 naive and CD4 memory, two plates were used for CD8 naive, and one plate was used for CD8 memory.

Looking up the germline V gene yields CDR1 MGHDK and CDR2 SYGVNS. The CDR3 spans 14 residues, from the cysteine through the phenylalanine. The only DNA kept is the CDR3, 42 bases in frame from the first base. V drops 3 bases and J drops 5 bases, leaving 11 bases in between. Donors were healthy HIV-negative adults with no recently reported acute infections or vaccinations. All donors were Caucasian adults living in Nashville, Tennessee, USA. Magnetic negative selection was used to enrich CD4+ T cells, after which naive cells were positively selected on CD45RA and the negative fraction became the memory subset. Blood was obtained by leukapheresis, after which PBMCs were separated by Ficoll-Histopaque density gradient centrifugation and cryopreserved in liquid nitrogen vapor phase. Analytical flow cytometry was used to check the purity and quantity of each magnetically sorted T cell population. Genomic DNA was isolated from each sorted fraction and quantified by UV absorbance on a Nanodrop 2000c.

Overall results and qualifications from the work: Compared with non-shared clonotypes, the clonotypes found in all four sorted-subset donors had higher generation probabilities. Sampling was limited to blood, and TCR repertoires in tissue likely differ from TCR repertoires in blood. Based on pairwise subsampling, the degree of clonotype sharing among donors was expected to be affected by sequencing depth. Because the study included a small number of donors, the genetic and exposure-history diversity represented was limited. Sharing across a handful of donors was observed for about 4.8% of naive CD4, over 3% of naive CD8, 2.3% of memory CD4, and approximately 0.41% of memory CD8 clonotypes. Larger estimated clonotype richness was generally found for naive subsets than for memory subsets. Even with the large sequencing depth, rarefaction of the sorted-subset datasets indicated that sequencing was incomplete.

In regard to this clone: Its antigen has not been determined. No clone much larger than this one lies a single base away; base qualities are absent.

TCR CDR3 regions were amplified from genomic DNA by multiplex PCR using the deep immunoSEQ assay. Extracted genomic DNA from each cell subset was spread evenly across all wells of several immunoSEQ 96-well plates, with each plate serving as a replicate. Each replicate PCR for sorted subsets received around 200 ng genomic DNA, equal to about 30,000 T cell genomes. Purified libraries were measured with a Qubit 3.0 fluorometer, size-checked on a Bioanalyzer 2100, and measured again with the KAPA Library Quantification kit. A separate single-read 150-cycle Illumina NextSeq 550 flow cell was used to sequence each immunoSEQ 96-well plate. The original methods were these. Because the immunoSEQ output held only junctional sequences and lacked quality scores, the filtering could not match the filtering applied to full-length reads. To assign V/J genes and CDR3, sequences were annotated against IMGT germline references using PyIR, a Python wrapper for IgBLAST v1.9. Reads were filtered out if the reads had weak V/J assignments (E-value above 1e-6), no CDR3, stop codons, out-of-frame junctions, or ambiguous translated residues. V3J clonotypes were defined by identical inferred V gene, J gene, and CDR3 amino acid sequence. To compute the percentage overlap between repertoires, the number of shared unique clonotypes was divided by the size of the smaller repertoire. Three approaches were used to assess repertoire richness: RTK rarefaction, the Chao1 estimator, and Recon v2.1 estimates of unobserved clonotypes. Generation probabilities were computed with OLGA for all TCRbeta clonotypes obtained by the gDNA method from a few donors. TCRdb took this table from immuneACCESS and kept in-frame rearrangements with V and J called. Such tables lack part of the clones; where checked against another copy, unresolved V genes explain under half of the gap, and the rest is unexplained. V and J calls and clone size follow that table, whereas D and trimming were derived from the DNA. The sample records fewer than 1.8 million clones, approximately 98.5% of which are singletons. The top ten constitute 0.36% of the sample.

This chain is built from TRBV25-1 and TRBJ1-5, with no confidently assigned D gene. The specimen was naive CD4+ T cells sorted from blood. The intended sense of this specimen's cell subset or site label: CD45RA+ positively selected. The clonotype comes from a man aged 25 to 45 in good health. This receptor carries the CDR3 CASSDAARYQPQHF. The DNA reads as follows: TGTGCCAGCAGTGACGCGGCACGTTATCAGCCCCAGCATTTT.